Below are 17 T cell receptor beta chains sequenced from a single sample in a study of T-cell memory formation after mild COVID-19. One entry per CDR3 protein, called by TCRdb with MiXCR from the 5' RACE reads. The sample consists of about 170,000 distinct CDR3 sequences, 10% to 15% of them appearing once. The sample comprised PBMCs or a T cell subset sorted from them (not recorded which). These receptors came from a man in his late teens or twenties who had mild COVID-19 (a few samples of this study predate the infection). Cell type and time point are not known.

This clonotype was detected a few times. The chain carries TRBV5-4 and TRBJ2-1; TRBD2 matches 9 bases. The trim removed 1 base at V and 9 bases at J, leaving 8 bases unmatched. The CDR3 is 15 amino acids. Germline-derived CDR1 and CDR2 are SGHNT and YYREEE (reference sequence). The CDR3 nucleotides are TGTGCCAGCAGCTTGCCAACTAGCGGGTCGACTGAGCAGTTCTTC. Its protein is CASSLPTSGSTEQFF.

A word on this clonotype: Since the CDR3 does not end with the conserved phenylalanine or tryptophan, this likely comes from a read error. J is TRBJ2-7 and V is TRBV10-3, with TRBD1 matching over 7 bases. From germline, CDR1 is ENHRY and CDR2 SYGVKD. The CDR3 is made up of 13 amino acids. After removal of 10 bases from V and 2 bases from J, the junction contained 8 bases not matched to a gene. CDR3 protein: CATRQGPPYEQYL. In DNA, the CDR3 is TGTGCCACTAGACAGGGTCCTCCCTACGAGCAGTACTTA.

This clonotype occurred a few times. The rearrangement uses TRBV20-1 and TRBJ1-3; TRBD1 matches 7 bases. CDR3 length equals 13 residues. Trimming at V came to 6 bases and at J to 4 bases, leaving 6 bases not matched to a gene. CDR1 is DFQATT, CDR2 SNEGSKA, per germline (reference sequence). The CDR3 nucleotides read TGCAGTGCGGGACAGCCCCAAGGAAACACCATATATTTT. Amino acids: CSAGQPQGNTIYF.

This clonotype was counted only a few times. DNA of the CDR3: TGCGCCAGCAGCTTGAACGGCCCCGTGGCTTTCTTT. Its protein product is CASSLNGPVAFF. This chain joins TRBV5-1 and TRBJ1-1; D remains unclear. Germline CDR1 is SGHRS and CDR2 is YFSETQ. V was shortened by 1 base and J by 11 bases, with 12 bases between the two germline ends. The CDR3 is 12 residues long.

This chain uses TRBV5-4 with TRBJ1-2, with D possibly being TRBD1 (6 bases). CDR3 size: 16 residues. Germline CDR1 and CDR2: SGHNT and YYREEE (reference sequence). Trimming removed 4 bases at V and 8 bases at J, with 24 bases between. The DNA for the CDR3 is TGTGCCAGCAGCCTGGGAGGCTCGGACAGATTATGGGGCTACACCTTC. Its translation: CASSLGGSDRLWGYTF. The entire variable domain, with the rest obtained from reference TRBV5-4 and TRBJ1-2, is as follows: ETGVTQSPTHLIKTRGQQVTLRCSSQSGHNTVSWYQQALGQGPQFIFQYYREEENGRGNFPPRFSGLQFPNYSSELNVNALELDDSALYLCASSLGGSDRLWGYTFGSGTRLTVV.

The chain joins TRBV4-3 to TRBJ2-7, with D perhaps TRBD1 (5 bases). Germline lookup yields CDR1 LGHNA and CDR2 YSLEER. Trimming removed 1 base at V and 2 bases at J, with 9 bases between. CDR3 size: 14 residues. DNA for the CDR3: TGCGCCAGCAGCCAAGGGACATCTACCTACGAGCAGTACTTC. Translation gives CASSQGTSTYEQYF.

This clonotype was seen more than once but under ten times. This chain joins TRBV11-2 and TRBJ1-5, with a weak D call TRBD1 (5 bases). The V end was cut by 3 bases, the J end by 0 bases, with 9 bases between. Germline loops: CDR1 SGHAT, CDR2 FQNNGV. The CDR3 runs 15 residues. The CDR3 coding sequence is TGTGCCAGCAGCTTTTGCAGGGATAGCAATCAGCCCCAGCATTTT. Translation gives CASSFCRDSNQPQHF.

This clonotype occurred many times. The CDR3 bases are TGCGCCAGCAGCTTGGATACAGGTCAAGAGACCCAGTACTTC. Protein product: CASSLDTGQETQYF. The chain links TRBV5-1 to TRBJ2-5, with D possibly matching TRBD1 (5 bases). V lost 0 bases and J 2 bases, leaving 8 bases between the germline ends. CDR3 length: 14 residues. Germline-derived CDR1 and CDR2 are SGHRS and YFSETQ.

The chain recombines TRBV27 with TRBJ2-7; TRBD1 agrees at 8 bases. Trimming removed 2 bases from V and 3 bases from J; junction bases left unmatched: 6. CDR1 is MNHEY and CDR2 is SMNVEV in the germline V gene (reference sequence). The CDR3 has 15 amino acids. The CDR3 reads CASSLRPGTGYEQYF. As DNA, the CDR3 is TGTGCCAGCAGTTTACGGCCTGGGACAGGCTACGAGCAGTACTTC.

This chain joins TRBV5-5 and TRBJ2-3; TRBD2 agrees at 10 bases. J was trimmed by 0 bases and V by 6 bases; bases with no gene match: 10. CDR3 length equals 17 residues. CDR1 and CDR2 (germline): SGHKS, YYEKEE (reference sequence). This CDR3 reads CASTRLIAGGSTDTQYF. DNA of the CDR3: TGTGCCAGCACACGCCTCATAGCGGGGGGCAGCACAGATACGCAGTATTTT.

The chain uses TRBV5-1 and TRBJ1-1; TRBD1 is a possible D gene (5 bases). V was trimmed by 6 bases and J by 4 bases, leaving 16 bases between them. Germline V gene sequence: CDR1 SGHRS, CDR2 YFSETQ. The length of the CDR3 is 14 residues. CDR3 residues: CASTSQGATTEAFF. Written as DNA, the CDR3 is TGCGCCAGCACTTCGCAGGGAGCAACCACTGAAGCTTTCTTT.

This clonotype has a handful of counts. CDR3 protein: CASSPGTGASTTGELFF. The CDR3, as DNA: TGCGCCAGCAGCCCGGGGACAGGGGCATCTACGACCGGGGAGCTGTTTTTT. This chain joins TRBV5-1 and TRBJ2-2, with 10 bases fitting TRBD1. CDR1 SGHRS and CDR2 YFSETQ come from the germline V gene. This CDR3 has 17 residues. V shed 4 bases and J 5 bases; nucleotides not matched to a gene: 11. Filled out from reference TRBV5-1 and TRBJ2-2, the complete variable domain reads KAGVTQTPRYLIKTRGQQVTLSCSPISGHRSVSWYQQTPGQGLQFLFEYFSETQRNKGNFPGRFSGRQFSNSRSEMNVSTLELGDSALYLCASSPGTGASTTGELFFGEGSRLTVL.

A few counts support this clonotype. J is TRBJ2-7 and V is TRBV20-1; possibly TRBD1 for D (5 bases). The CDR3 runs to 12 residues. Germline values: CDR1 DFQATT, CDR2 SNEGSKA (reference sequence). V shed 2 bases and J shed 2 bases, with 7 bases lying between them. In DNA, the CDR3 is TGCAGTGCTAGATGGGGCACCTACGAGCAGTACGTC. Protein sequence: CSARWGTYEQYV.

This clonotype was observed many times. The chain is built from TRBV5-1 and TRBJ2-7, with TRBD1 matching over 9 bases. The CDR3 is made up of 15 amino acids. Trimming cost V 2 bases and J 6 bases; bases outside gene matches: 9. CDR1 and CDR2 from the germline V gene are SGHRS and YFSETQ. The CDR3 region has the DNA TGCGCCAGCAGCTTAGGGGACAGGGAGACCGCCGAGCAGTACTTC. Protein sequence: CASSLGDRETAEQYF.

This chain uses TRBV6-5 with TRBJ2-3; 7 positions agree with TRBD2. Germline CDR1 reads MNHEY; CDR2 reads SVGAGI. V lost 7 bases and J lost 11; bases outside the gene matches: 6. CDR3 length: 11 amino acids. The CDR3 region is CASTAGGRQYF. The CDR3 coding sequence is TGTGCCAGCACCGCCGGGGGGAGGCAGTATTTT.

This clonotype was picked up a small number of times. The J gene is TRBJ2-5, the V gene TRBV10-3; 9 bases agree with TRBD2. This CDR3 is built from 14 residues. The junction had 2 bases not matched to a gene; V was cut back by 6 bases and J by 0 bases. Germline loops: CDR1 ENHRY, CDR2 SYGVKD. This chain's CDR3 is CAIRSSGDQETQYF. The CDR3 DNA reads TGTGCCATCAGGTCTAGCGGGGACCAAGAGACCCAGTACTTC.

This clonotype was observed a few times. This rearrangement joins TRBV5-1 to TRBJ2-5, with D perhaps TRBD1 (6 bases). V was trimmed by 0 bases and J by 1 base, leaving 7 bases between them. From germline, CDR1 is SGHRS and CDR2 YFSETQ. The CDR3 covers 14 residues. The CDR3, as DNA: TGCGCCAGCAGCTTGGTGGGGGCCCAAGAGACCCAGTACTTC. Its translation is CASSLVGAQETQYF.